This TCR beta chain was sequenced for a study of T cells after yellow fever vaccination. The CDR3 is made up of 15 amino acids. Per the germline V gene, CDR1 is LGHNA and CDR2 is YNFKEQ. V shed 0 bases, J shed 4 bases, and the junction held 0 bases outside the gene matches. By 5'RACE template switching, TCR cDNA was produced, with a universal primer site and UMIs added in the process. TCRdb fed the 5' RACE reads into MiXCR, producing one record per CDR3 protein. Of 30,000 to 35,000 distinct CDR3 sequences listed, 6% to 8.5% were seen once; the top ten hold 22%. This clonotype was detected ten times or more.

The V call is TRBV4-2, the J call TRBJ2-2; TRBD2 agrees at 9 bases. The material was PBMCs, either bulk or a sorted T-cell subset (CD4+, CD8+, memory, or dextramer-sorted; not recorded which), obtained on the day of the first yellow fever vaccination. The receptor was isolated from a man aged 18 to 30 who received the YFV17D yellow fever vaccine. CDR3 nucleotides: TGTGCCAGCAGCCAAGAGCGGGGGGGCACCGGGGAGCTGTTTTTT. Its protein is CASSQERGGTGELFF.